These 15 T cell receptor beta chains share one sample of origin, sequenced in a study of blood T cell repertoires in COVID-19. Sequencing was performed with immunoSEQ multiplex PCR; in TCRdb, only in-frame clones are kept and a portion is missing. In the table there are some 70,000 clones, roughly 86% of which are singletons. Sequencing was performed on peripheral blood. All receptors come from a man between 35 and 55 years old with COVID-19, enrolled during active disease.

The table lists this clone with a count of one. This CDR3 reads CASSFLAGGLNEQFF. Here the CDR3 DNA reads TGTGCCAGCAGCTTCCTAGCGGGGGGGCTTAATGAGCAGTTCTTC. The chain combines TRBV7-6 with TRBJ2-1; 12 bases map to TRBD2. J gave up 7 bases and V 3 bases, and 4 bases lay outside the gene matches. Per the germline V gene, CDR1 is SGHVS and CDR2 is FNYEAQ. The CDR3 length is 15 residues.

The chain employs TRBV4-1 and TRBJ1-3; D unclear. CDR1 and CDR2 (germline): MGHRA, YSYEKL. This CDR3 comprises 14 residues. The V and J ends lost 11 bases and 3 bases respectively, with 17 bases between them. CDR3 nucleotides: TGCGCCGGATCGAGGGCAGCGATTGGAAACACCATATATTTT. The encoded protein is CAGSRAAIGNTIYF.

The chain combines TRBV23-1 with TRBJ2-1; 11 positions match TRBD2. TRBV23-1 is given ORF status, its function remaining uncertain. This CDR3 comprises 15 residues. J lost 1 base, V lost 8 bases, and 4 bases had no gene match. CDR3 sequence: CASGASGGSYNEQFF. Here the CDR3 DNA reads TGCGCCAGCGGCGCTAGCGGGGGGTCCTACAATGAGCAGTTCTTC.

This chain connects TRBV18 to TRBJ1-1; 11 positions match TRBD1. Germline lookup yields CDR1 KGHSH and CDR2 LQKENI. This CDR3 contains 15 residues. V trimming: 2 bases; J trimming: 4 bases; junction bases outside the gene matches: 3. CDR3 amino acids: CASSPRTGGGTEAFF. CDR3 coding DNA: TGTGCCAGCTCACCAAGGACAGGGGGCGGCACTGAAGCTTTCTTT.

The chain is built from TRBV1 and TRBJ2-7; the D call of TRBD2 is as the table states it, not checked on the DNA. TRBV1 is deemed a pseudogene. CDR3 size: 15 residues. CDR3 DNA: TGCACCAGCAGCCAAGATGCGGGGGCCAGCTACGAGCAGTACTTC. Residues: CTSSQDAGASYEQYF.

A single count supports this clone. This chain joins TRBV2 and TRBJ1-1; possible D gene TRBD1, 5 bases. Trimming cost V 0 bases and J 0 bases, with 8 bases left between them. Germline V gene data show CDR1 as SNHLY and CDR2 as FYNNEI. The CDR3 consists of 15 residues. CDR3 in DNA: TGTGCCAGCAGTGAAGCCTCGACAGTGAACACTGAAGCTTTCTTT. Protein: CASSEASTVNTEAFF.

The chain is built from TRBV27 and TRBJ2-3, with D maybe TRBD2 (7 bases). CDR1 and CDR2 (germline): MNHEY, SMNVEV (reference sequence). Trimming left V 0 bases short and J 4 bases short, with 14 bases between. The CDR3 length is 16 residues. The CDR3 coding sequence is TGTGCCAGCAGTTTATCCCGAGGGGGGGAGGCAGATACGCAGTATTTT. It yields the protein CASSLSRGGEADTQYF.

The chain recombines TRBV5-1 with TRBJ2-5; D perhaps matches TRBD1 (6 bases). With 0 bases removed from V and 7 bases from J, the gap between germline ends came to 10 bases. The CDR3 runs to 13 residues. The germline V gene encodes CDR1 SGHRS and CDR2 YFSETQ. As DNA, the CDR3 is TGCGCCAGCAGCTTGGAGGGGGTATGGACCCAGTACTTC. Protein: CASSLEGVWTQYF.

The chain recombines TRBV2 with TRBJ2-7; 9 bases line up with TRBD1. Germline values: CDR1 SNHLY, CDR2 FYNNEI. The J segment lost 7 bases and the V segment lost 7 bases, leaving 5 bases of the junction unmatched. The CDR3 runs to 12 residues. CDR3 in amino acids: CASMDRGFEQYF. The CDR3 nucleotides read TGTGCCAGCATGGACAGGGGTTTTGAGCAGTACTTC.

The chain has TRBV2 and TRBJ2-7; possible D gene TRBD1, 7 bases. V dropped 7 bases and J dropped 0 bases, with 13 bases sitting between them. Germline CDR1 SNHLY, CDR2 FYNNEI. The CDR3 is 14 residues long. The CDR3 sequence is CASMEGAGSYEQYF. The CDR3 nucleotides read TGTGCCAGCATGGAGGGGGCCGGCTCCTACGAGCAGTACTTC.

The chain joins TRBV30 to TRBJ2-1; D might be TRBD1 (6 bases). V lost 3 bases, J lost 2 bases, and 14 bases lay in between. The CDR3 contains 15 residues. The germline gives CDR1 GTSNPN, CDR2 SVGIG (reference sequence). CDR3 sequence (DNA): TGTGCCTGGAGCTCGGACAGCGACGCCTACAATGAGCAGTTCTTC. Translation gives CAWSSDSDAYNEQFF.

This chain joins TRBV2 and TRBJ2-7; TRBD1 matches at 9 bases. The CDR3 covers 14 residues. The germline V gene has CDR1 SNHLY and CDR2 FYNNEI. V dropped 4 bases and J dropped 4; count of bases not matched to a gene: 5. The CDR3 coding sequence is TGTGCCAGCAGTGTATCGGGACAGGGTTACGAGCAGTACTTC. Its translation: CASSVSGQGYEQYF. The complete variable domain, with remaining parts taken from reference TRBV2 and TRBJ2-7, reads EPEVTQTPSHQVTQMGQEVILRCVPISNHLYFYWYRQILGQKVEFLVSFYNNEISEKSEIFDDQFSVERPDGSNFTLKIRSTKLEDSAMYFCASSVSGQGYEQYFGPGTRLTVT.

The CDR3 region is CASSAQISDTGELFF. In DNA, the CDR3 is TGTGCCAGCAGCGCACAGATCTCAGACACCGGGGAGCTGTTTTTT. The V and J genes are TRBV4-2 and TRBJ2-2; no reliable D call. The germline CDR1 and CDR2 sequences are LGHNA and YNFKEQ. The CDR3 sequence is 15 residues long. Trimming cost V 5 bases and J 3 bases, with 13 bases left between them.

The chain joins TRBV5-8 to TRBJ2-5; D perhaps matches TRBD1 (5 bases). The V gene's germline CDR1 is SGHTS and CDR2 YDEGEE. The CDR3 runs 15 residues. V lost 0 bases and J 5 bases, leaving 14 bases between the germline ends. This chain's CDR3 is CASSLGQLRIETQYF. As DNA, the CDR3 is TGTGCCAGCAGCTTGGGACAGCTGCGCATCGAGACCCAGTACTTC.

The CDR3 loop reads CASSVTFWRGQETQYF. Written as DNA, the CDR3 is TGTGCCAGCAGTGTAACCTTTTGGAGGGGCCAAGAGACCCAGTACTTC. V usage is TRBV6-1 and J usage is TRBJ2-5; D might be TRBD2 (6 bases). Germline lookup yields CDR1 MNHNS and CDR2 SASEGT. The ends were cut back, 4 bases at V and 1 base at J, with 16 bases in the middle. CDR3 length: 16 residues.